Listed below are T cell receptor beta chains from one sample, sequenced in a study of spatial heterogeneity in lung cancer. A single record per CDR3 protein comes from TCRdb applying MiXCR to the 5' RACE reads. The table has some 53,000 distinct CDR3 sequences, approximately 7% seen once. The sequencing here drew on PBMCs, taken at surgery. These receptors came from a female donor with early-stage non-small cell lung cancer. The CDR3 runs from the conserved cysteine through the conserved F or W. A D gene is named only where the DNA matches it firmly. Only some rows state a clone size, as once, few, many or a class for expanded clones.

j_call	clone_size	v_call	d_call	cdr3_aa	cdr3_nt
TRBJ1-1	many	TRBV7-9	.	CASSFGGMNTEAFF	TGTGCCAGCAGCTTCGGGGGCATGAACACTGAAGCTTTCTTT
TRBJ2-3	many	TRBV20-1	.	CSAEPTDTQYF	TGCAGTGCTGAACCAACAGATACGCAGTATTTT
TRBJ2-5	many	TRBV11-2	TRBD1	CASSLEAGGGQTQYF	TGTGCCAGCAGCTTAGAGGCAGGGGGCGGACAGACCCAGTACTTC
TRBJ2-1	many	TRBV7-2	.	CASSLAGTANEQFF	TGTGCCAGCAGCTTAGCAGGAACAGCCAATGAGCAGTTCTTC
TRBJ2-1	.	TRBV10-3	.	CAISEPDSSYNEQFF	TGTGCCATCAGTGAACCGGACAGTAGTTACAATGAGCAGTTCTTC
TRBJ2-1	.	TRBV7-6	.	CARRREEFF	TGTGCTCGCAGGAGGGAGGAGTTCTTC
TRBJ1-2	many	TRBV6-1	.	CASSEWANYGYTF	TGTGCCAGCAGTGAATGGGCTAACTATGGCTACACCTTC
TRBJ1-5	few	TRBV2	.	CASSDRLGQPQHF	TGTGCCAGCAGTGATCGGTTGGGGCAGCCCCAGCATTTT
TRBJ2-7	many	TRBV7-9	TRBD2	CASSRGGLAGEDTYEQYF	TGTGCCAGCAGCCGGGGCGGACTAGCGGGGGAAGATACCTACGAGCAGTACTTC
TRBJ2-3	many	TRBV27	.	CASSFLLATSTDTQYF	TGTGCCAGCAGTTTCCTCCTAGCGACTAGCACAGATACGCAGTATTTT
TRBJ2-1	many	TRBV10-2	TRBD2	CASSEPGGHNEQFF	TGCGCCAGCAGTGAGCCGGGGGGTCACAATGAGCAGTTCTTC
TRBJ1-1	many	TRBV7-6	TRBD1	CASSLGQGVTEAFF	TGTGCCAGCAGCTTAGGACAGGGGGTCACTGAAGCTTTCTTT
TRBJ2-6	.	TRBV20-1	TRBD1	CSARDRDPSGANVLTF	TGCAGTGCCAGGGACAGGGACCCCTCTGGGGCCAACGTCCTGACTTTC
TRBJ1-2	.	TRBV5-1	TRBD1	CASSLVTGEFDGYTF	TGCGCCAGCAGCTTGGTTACAGGGGAATTTGATGGCTACACCTTC